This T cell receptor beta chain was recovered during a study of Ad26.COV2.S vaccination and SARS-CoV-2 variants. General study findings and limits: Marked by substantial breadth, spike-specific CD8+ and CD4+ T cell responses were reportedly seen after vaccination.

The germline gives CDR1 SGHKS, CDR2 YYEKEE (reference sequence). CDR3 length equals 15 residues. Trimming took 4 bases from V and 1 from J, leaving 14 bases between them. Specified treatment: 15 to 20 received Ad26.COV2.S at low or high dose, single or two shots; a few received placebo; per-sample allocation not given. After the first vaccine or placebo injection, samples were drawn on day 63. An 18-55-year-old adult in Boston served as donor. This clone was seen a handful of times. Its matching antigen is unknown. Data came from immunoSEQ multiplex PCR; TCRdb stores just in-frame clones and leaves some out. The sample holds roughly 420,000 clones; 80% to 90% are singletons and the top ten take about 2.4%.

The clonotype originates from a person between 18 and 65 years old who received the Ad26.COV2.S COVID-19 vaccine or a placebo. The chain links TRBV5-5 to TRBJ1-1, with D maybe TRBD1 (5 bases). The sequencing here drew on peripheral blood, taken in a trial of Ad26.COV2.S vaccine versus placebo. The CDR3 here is CASSPPSGQNTEAFF. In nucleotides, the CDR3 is TGTGCCAGCAGCCCCCCGTCGGGGCAGAACACTGAAGCTTTCTTT.